This T cell receptor (beta chain) stems from a study of cytotoxic CD8 clonotypes in ibrutinib-treated CLL. About the study: Median treatment time before response sampling was 12 months, range 6 to 36. Productive templates per sample averaged almost 260,000; productive rearrangements, 94,082.

Frozen-stored PBMCs produced approximately 2 micrograms of genomic DNA for TCR beta libraries. Some clones are missing from TCRdb's copy, which holds only in-frame ones; the method was immunoSEQ multiplex PCR. The repertoire consists of 110,000 to 150,000 clones, with about 72% occurring once and the leading ten covering around 30%. On this clone: Its antigen remains unidentified.

Germline V CDR1 and CDR2: MDHEN, SYDVKM. Trimming pared 11 bases from V and 0 bases from J, leaving 13 bases between. This CDR3 spans 13 amino acids. Study-wide results and caveats: Clonality rose at ibrutinib response, held steady in sustained remission, and fell toward baseline at progression.

The material sequenced was PBMCs, taken after 12 months of ibrutinib treatment. The TCR sequence derives from a human donor with chronic lymphocytic leukemia. The chain combines TRBV28 with TRBJ1-1; the D is unclear. The CDR3: CAVGGEMNTEAFF. The CDR3 DNA is TGTGCCGTCGGTGGGGAAATGAACACTGAAGCTTTCTTT.